These 21 T cell receptor beta chains were sequenced from one sample in a study of T cells in Graves' hyperthyroidism and ophthalmopathy (dated by TCRdb to about 2019). The method behind the library was multiplex PCR. Sequencing took place on an Illumina HiSeq 2000. Amplification of TCR beta CDR3 regions was carried out from RNA transcripts. The TCR CDR3 was subjected to a first round of RT-PCR using the HTBI primer set and the Qiagen OneStep RT-PCR kit. The raw public reads went through TCRdb reprocessing: fastp at Q25, MiXCR clone calling, in-frame beta chains kept. Rows with a matching CDR3 protein are joined into one entry that keeps the most common DNA and genes. The sample table lists approximately 740,000 distinct CDR3 sequences, roughly 15% of them with a count of one. Of the sample, around 9.6% falls within the top ten clones. Material for sequencing was blood. The source is a woman between 18 and 30 years old with Graves' hyperthyroidism.

The CDR3 region has the DNA TGTGCCAGCAGCGACCGTTACAGGGGGCGCGACACCGGGGAGCTGTTTTTT. Its protein is CASSDRYRGRDTGELFF. This chain joins TRBV7-9 and TRBJ2-2; 9 bases are shared with TRBD1. The CDR3 is 17 residues long. The V gene end was trimmed by 5 bases and the J gene end by 3 bases; junction bases not matched to a gene: 10. Germline V gene data show CDR1 as SEHNR and CDR2 as FQNEAQ (reference sequence).

V gene TRBV9 combines with J gene TRBJ2-7; 8 nucleotides match TRBD2. The CDR3 is 14 amino acids. CDR1 is SGDLS, CDR2 YYNGEE, per germline. Trimming took 3 bases from V and 5 from J; bases not matched to a gene: 7. CDR3 coding DNA: TGTGCCAGCAGCGAAAGCGGGAGAGGGCACGAGCAGTACTTC. Translating it yields CASSESGRGHEQYF. The full variable domain, completed using reference TRBV9 and TRBJ2-7, is DSGVTQTPKHLITATGQRVTLRCSPRSGDLSVYWYQQSLDQGLQFLIQYYNGEERAKGNILERFSAQQFPDLHSELNLSSLELGDSALYFCASSESGRGHEQYFGPGTRLTVT.

This clonotype has a count of ten or more. This sequence joins TRBV30 and TRBJ2-1; no firm D call. The germline V gene encodes CDR1 GTSNPN and CDR2 SVGIG (reference sequence). The CDR3 sequence is 11 residues long. With 2 bases removed from V and 7 bases from J, the gap between germline ends came to 6 bases. The CDR3 protein is CAWSLRNEQFF. CDR3 sequence (DNA): TGTGCCTGGAGTTTACGGAATGAGCAGTTCTTC.

J is TRBJ1-1 and V is TRBV14, with a weak D call TRBD1 (5 bases). V lost 5 bases and J 1 base, leaving 11 bases between the germline ends. Per germline, CDR1 SGHDN and CDR2 FVKESK. There are 14 residues in the CDR3. The CDR3 spells CASSYRQWNTEAFF. Written as DNA, the CDR3 is TGTGCCAGCAGCTACAGACAGTGGAACACTGAAGCTTTCTTT.

This clonotype has a handful of counts. The rearrangement joins TRBV20-1 to TRBJ1-2, with D tentatively TRBD1 (5 bases). Germline CDR1 DFQATT, CDR2 SNEGSKA (reference sequence). V gave up 0 bases and J gave up 10 bases, with 18 bases separating them. This CDR3 has 14 residues. DNA for the CDR3: TGCAGTGCTAGAGATTTTCGACAGCCGAATGTCTACACCTTC. It codes for CSARDFRQPNVYTF.

The CDR3 is CASSLGQRDQETQYF. In nucleotides, the CDR3 is TGTGCCAGCAGCTTGGGACAGAGAGACCAAGAGACCCAGTACTTC. V and J are TRBV7-9 and TRBJ2-5, with TRBD1 matching over 7 bases. Germline trimming cut 3 bases from V and 0 bases from J; bases unmatched to any gene: 4. The length of the CDR3 is 15 residues. From germline, CDR1 is SEHNR and CDR2 FQNEAQ (reference sequence).

This clonotype was observed a handful of times. V gene TRBV4-2 combines with J gene TRBJ2-7; the match to TRBD2 covers 8 bases. The V gene end was trimmed by 6 bases and the J gene end by 3 bases; junction bases not matched to a gene: 7. The CDR3 has 14 amino acids. Germline CDR1 reads LGHNA; CDR2 reads YNFKEQ. The CDR3 DNA reads TGTGCCAGCAGTGAACTAGCGGATAACTACGAGCAGTACTTC. It codes for CASSELADNYEQYF.

At least ten counts were recorded for this clonotype. The gene calls are TRBV27 and TRBJ2-5, with D maybe TRBD2 (5 bases). The CDR3 runs to 13 residues. Germline lookup yields CDR1 MNHEY and CDR2 SMNVEV (reference sequence). The germline V and J ends were trimmed by 3 bases and 4 bases, with 9 bases remaining between them. This chain's CDR3 is CASSFREGETQYF. The CDR3 nucleotides are TGTGCCAGCAGTTTTCGTGAGGGAGAGACCCAGTACTTC.

This clonotype turned up a few times. The chain has TRBV5-6 and TRBJ1-2; D is perhaps TRBD1 (6 bases). Trimming removed 4 bases at V and 8 bases at J, with 24 bases between. The CDR3 spans 16 residues. Germline assignment: CDR1 SGHDT and CDR2 YYEEEE. Written as DNA, the CDR3 is TGTGCCAGCAGCCCGTCTCGGCGTGGGGCAGGGGAAGGCTACACCTTC. Translation gives CASSPSRRGAGEGYTF.

This clonotype was counted ten times or more. The chain recombines TRBV7-9 with TRBJ2-3, with TRBD2 as a possible D gene (5 bases). The CDR3 totals 19 residues. CDR1 SEHNR and CDR2 FQNEAQ come from the germline V gene (reference sequence). V was cut by 2 bases and J by 0 bases, with 21 bases left in between. CDR3 in DNA: TGTGCCAGCAGCTTATCCCGGGGTGGCTCTACCGCTAGCACAGATACGCAGTATTTT. Protein: CASSLSRGGSTASTDTQYF.

Only a few counts were recorded for this clonotype. The gene calls are TRBV7-9 and TRBJ1-2, with D possibly TRBD1 on 5 matching bases. The CDR3 runs 15 residues. Germline CDR1 is SEHNR and CDR2 is FQNEAQ (reference sequence). Trimming took 1 base from V and 5 from J, leaving 14 bases between them. CDR3 coding DNA: TGTGCCAGCAGCTTAGTTAACAGGAAGGATTATGGCTACACCTTC. Translating gives CASSLVNRKDYGYTF.

This clonotype was recorded many times. This sequence joins TRBV29-1 and TRBJ1-2; D remains unclear. From germline, CDR1 is SQVTM and CDR2 ANQGSEA. The CDR3 runs to 12 residues. The V and J ends lost 7 bases and 4 bases respectively, with 13 bases between them. The CDR3 loop reads CSAEEGIYGYTF. DNA of the CDR3: TGCAGCGCCGAGGAGGGAATCTATGGCTACACCTTC.

This clonotype was detected only a few times. The rearrangement uses TRBV6-1 and TRBJ2-7; a possible D gene is TRBD1 (6 bases). Germline lookup yields CDR1 MNHNS and CDR2 SASEGT. The CDR3 spans 15 residues. V lost 7 bases to trimming and J lost 1 base, with 17 bases between them. The CDR3 DNA follows: TGTGCCAGCACCCCCAGCCGGGACAAATCCTACGAGCAGTACTTC. This codes for CASTPSRDKSYEQYF.

This clonotype was observed at least ten times. The rearrangement links TRBV18 to TRBJ2-7; D is perhaps TRBD1 (6 bases). The CDR3 covers 16 residues. CDR1 and CDR2 (germline): KGHSH, LQKENI. V dropped 2 bases and J dropped 5 bases, with 19 bases sitting between them. The CDR3 DNA follows: TGTGCCAGCTCACCATTTGGACAGCCCGGGTTGAACGAGCAGTACTTC. Protein sequence: CASSPFGQPGLNEQYF.

This clonotype was counted many times. The chain employs TRBV5-1 and TRBJ2-1, with 9 bases matching TRBD2. CDR1 and CDR2 from the germline V gene are SGHRS and YFSETQ. The length of the CDR3 is 14 residues. V shed 3 bases, J shed 10 bases, and the junction held 8 bases outside the gene matches. The CDR3 spells CASSYTSAGGEQFF. The DNA for the CDR3 is TGCGCCAGCAGCTATACGTCTGCGGGAGGGGAGCAGTTCTTC.

On this clonotype itself: Mismatch with germline at one junction end may stem from a read error. The rearrangement uses TRBV12-3 or TRBV12-4 and TRBJ1-5, with a weak D call TRBD1 (6 bases). There are 17 residues in the CDR3. CDR3 amino acids: CASILRGEGGEGQPQHF. CDR3 DNA sequence: TGTGCCAGCATTTTAAGGGGGGAAGGGGGGGAGGGACAGCCCCAGCATTTT.

On this clonotype itself: A read error may explain this, as a much larger clone is one base away. The chain is built from TRBV14 and TRBJ2-5, with 8 nucleotides matching TRBD1. Germline assignment: CDR1 SGHDN and CDR2 FVKESK. The CDR3 runs 14 residues. The CDR3 here is CGSSQRTGTETQYF. CDR3 coding DNA: TGTGGCAGCAGCCAACGGACAGGGACAGAGACCCAGTACTTC.

This clonotype was counted ten times or more. The V and J genes are TRBV20-1 and TRBJ2-7, with 10 bases matching TRBD2. Germline CDR1 reads DFQATT; CDR2 reads SNEGSKA (reference sequence). This CDR3 has 20 residues. The V gene end was trimmed by 1 base and the J gene end by 3 bases; junction bases not matched to a gene: 21. As DNA, the CDR3 is TGCAGTGCTAGAGTCTACAGTTGGGCTAGCGGGAGAATCTGGAGCTACGAGCAGTACTTC. Its protein product is CSARVYSWASGRIWSYEQYF.

This clonotype has a count of ten or more. The V call is TRBV4-1, the J call TRBJ2-3, with D possibly matching TRBD2 (5 bases). The V gene's germline CDR1 is MGHRA and CDR2 YSYEKL. The V end was cut by 4 bases, the J end by 3 bases, with 17 bases between. The CDR3 is 16 residues long. CDR3: CASSPGGTIGTDTQYF. The CDR3 DNA follows: TGCGCCAGCAGCCCCGGAGGCACTATCGGGACAGATACGCAGTATTTT.

This clonotype was recorded many times. This rearrangement joins TRBV11-1 to TRBJ1-1; 8 nucleotides agree with TRBD1. The length of the CDR3 is 18 residues. CDR1 and CDR2 (germline): SGHAT, FQDESV (reference sequence). The V segment lost 5 bases and the J segment 4 bases; nucleotides outside the gene matches: 18. The chain's CDR3 is CASSPSGRGLRGGTEAFF. In DNA form, the CDR3 reads TGTGCCAGCAGCCCCTCGGGCAGGGGGCTCCGGGGGGGCACTGAAGCTTTCTTT. The complete variable domain, with remaining parts taken from reference TRBV11-1 and TRBJ1-1, reads EAEVAQSPRYKITEKSQAVAFWCDPISGHATLYWYRQILGQGPELLVQFQDESVVDDSQLPKDRFSAERLKGVDSTLKIQPAELGDSAMYLCASSPSGRGLRGGTEAFFGQGTRLTVV.

The gene calls are TRBV6-1 and TRBJ2-5; D might be TRBD1 (5 bases). With 7 bases removed from V and 5 bases from J, the gap between germline ends came to 11 bases. The CDR3 length is 12 residues. In germline, CDR1 is MNHNS, CDR2 SASEGT. The CDR3 loop is CASTKGLETQYF. CDR3 nucleotides: TGTGCCAGCACGAAGGGGCTCGAGACCCAGTACTTC.